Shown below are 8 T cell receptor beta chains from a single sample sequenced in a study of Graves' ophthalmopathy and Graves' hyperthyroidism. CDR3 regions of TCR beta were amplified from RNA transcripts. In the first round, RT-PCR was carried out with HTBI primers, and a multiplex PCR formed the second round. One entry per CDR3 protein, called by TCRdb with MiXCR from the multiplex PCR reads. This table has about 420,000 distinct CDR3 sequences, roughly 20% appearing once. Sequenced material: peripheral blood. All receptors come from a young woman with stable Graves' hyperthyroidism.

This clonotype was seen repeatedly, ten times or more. CDR3 sequence reads: CASSQEWTGAYEQYF. The CDR3 DNA reads TGCGCCAGCAGCCAAGAATGGACAGGGGCCTACGAGCAGTACTTC. The chain has TRBV4-3 and TRBJ2-7; TRBD1 matches at 9 bases. This CDR3 spans 15 amino acids. The germline gives CDR1 LGHNA, CDR2 YSLEER. V was clipped by 0 bases and J by 2 bases; unmatched bases: 2.

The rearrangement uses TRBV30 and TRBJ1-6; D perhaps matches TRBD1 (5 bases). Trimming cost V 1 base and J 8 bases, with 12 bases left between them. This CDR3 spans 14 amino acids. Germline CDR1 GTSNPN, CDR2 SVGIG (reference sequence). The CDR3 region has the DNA TGTGCCTGGAGTGGGCTGGGACCTTATTCACCCCTCCACTTT. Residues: CAWSGLGPYSPLHF.

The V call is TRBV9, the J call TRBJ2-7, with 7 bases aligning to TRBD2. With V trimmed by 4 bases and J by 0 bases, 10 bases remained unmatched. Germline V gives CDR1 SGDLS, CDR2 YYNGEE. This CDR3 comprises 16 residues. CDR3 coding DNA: TGTGCCAGCAGCCCCCCCCCGGGAGGCAGCTCCTACGAGCAGTACTTC. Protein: CASSPPPGGSSYEQYF.

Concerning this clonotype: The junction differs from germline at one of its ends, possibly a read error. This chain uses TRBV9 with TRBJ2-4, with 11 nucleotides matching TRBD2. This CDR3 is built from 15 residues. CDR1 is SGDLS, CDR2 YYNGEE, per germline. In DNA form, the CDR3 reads TGTGCCAGCAGCATCGGGACTAGCGGCCTTCACATTAAGTACTTC. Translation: CASSIGTSGLHIKYF.

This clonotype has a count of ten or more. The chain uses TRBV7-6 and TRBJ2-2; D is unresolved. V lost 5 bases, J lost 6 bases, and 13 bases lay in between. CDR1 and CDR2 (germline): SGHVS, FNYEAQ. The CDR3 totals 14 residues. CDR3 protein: CASSHGVVAGELFF. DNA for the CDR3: TGTGCCAGCAGCCATGGGGTAGTTGCCGGGGAGCTGTTTTTT.

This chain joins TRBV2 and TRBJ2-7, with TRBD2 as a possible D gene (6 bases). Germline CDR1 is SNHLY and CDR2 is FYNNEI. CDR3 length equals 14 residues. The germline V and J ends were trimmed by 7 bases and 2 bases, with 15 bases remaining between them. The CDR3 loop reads CASMGETRPYEQYF. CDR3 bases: TGTGCCAGCATGGGGGAGACTAGACCCTACGAGCAGTACTTC. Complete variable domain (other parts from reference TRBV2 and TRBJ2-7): EPEVTQTPSHQVTQMGQEVILRCVPISNHLYFYWYRQILGQKVEFLVSFYNNEISEKSEIFDDQFSVERPDGSNFTLKIRSTKLEDSAMYFCASMGETRPYEQYFGPGTRLTVT.

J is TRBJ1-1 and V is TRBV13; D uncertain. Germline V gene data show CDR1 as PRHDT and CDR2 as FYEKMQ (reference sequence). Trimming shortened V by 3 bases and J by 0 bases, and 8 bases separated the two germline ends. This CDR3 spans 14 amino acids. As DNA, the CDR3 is TGTGCCAGCAGCTTTAATTCGATGAACACTGAAGCTTTCTTT. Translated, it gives CASSFNSMNTEAFF.

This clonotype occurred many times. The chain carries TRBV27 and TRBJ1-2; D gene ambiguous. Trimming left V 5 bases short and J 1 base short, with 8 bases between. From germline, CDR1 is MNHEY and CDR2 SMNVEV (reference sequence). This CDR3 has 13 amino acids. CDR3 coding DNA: TGTGCCAGCAGTCTCGGGATTAACTATGGCTACACCTTC. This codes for CASSLGINYGYTF.